The clone carrying this TCR beta chain occurred many times. Antigen unknown. This CDR3 is built from 15 residues. Trimming removed 4 bases from V and 2 bases from J; junction bases left unmatched: 4. Germline V gives CDR1 MNHEY, CDR2 SMNVEV (reference sequence). This sample is part of a study of regulatory T cells in long-lasting Graves disease. Points from the study as a whole: Fewer public clonotypes were shared by new patients (966) than by persistent patients (approximately 2,700).

Time point meaning: newly diagnosed GD, antithyroid drugs for less than 3 months. The authors made the TCR library using RNA they extracted from PBMCs. In building TCR beta libraries, iRepertoire HTBI primers were used together with Arm-PCR of CDR3 regions. TCRdb fed the multiplex PCR reads into MiXCR, producing one record per CDR3 protein. Of 450,000 to 500,000 distinct CDR3 sequences in the sample, about a sixth were seen once. Separately, the same data were catalogued under a study of T cells in Graves' hyperthyroidism and ophthalmopathy.

This sequence originates from a man aged 35 to 55 with Graves disease. The chain combines TRBV27 with TRBJ2-5, with 10 bases matching TRBD2. The material sequenced was peripheral blood mononuclear cells (PBMCs), taken at new diagnosis, from a patient treated with antithyroid drugs. The chain's CDR3 is CASSSGLAVQETQYF. The CDR3 DNA is TGTGCCAGCAGTTCAGGACTAGCGGTGCAAGAGACCCAGTACTTC.